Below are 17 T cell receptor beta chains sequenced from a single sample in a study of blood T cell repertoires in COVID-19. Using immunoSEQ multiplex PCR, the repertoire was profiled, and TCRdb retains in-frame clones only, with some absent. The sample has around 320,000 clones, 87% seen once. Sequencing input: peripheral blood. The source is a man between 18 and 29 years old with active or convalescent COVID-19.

CDR3 amino acids: CASSAVGDEQYF. For the CDR3, the DNA is TGTGCCAGCAGCGCGGTAGGGGACGAGCAGTACTTC. The chain employs TRBV13 and TRBJ2-7, with D possibly TRBD1 on 5 matching bases. The CDR3 length is 12 residues. Germline V gene lookup returns CDR1 PRHDT and CDR2 FYEKMQ (reference sequence). V lost 5 bases and J lost 5, with 10 bases in between.

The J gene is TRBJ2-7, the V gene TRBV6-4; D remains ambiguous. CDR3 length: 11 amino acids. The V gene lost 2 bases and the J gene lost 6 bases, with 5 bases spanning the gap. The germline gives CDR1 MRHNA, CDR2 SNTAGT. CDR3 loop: CASSDDCEQYF. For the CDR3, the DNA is TGTGCCAGCAGTGACGACTGCGAGCAGTACTTC.

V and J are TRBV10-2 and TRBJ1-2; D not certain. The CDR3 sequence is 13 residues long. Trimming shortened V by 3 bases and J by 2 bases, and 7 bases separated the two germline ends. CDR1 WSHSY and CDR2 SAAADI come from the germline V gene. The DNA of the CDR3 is TGCGCCAGCAGTGATAGAGGAAACTATGGCTACACCTTC. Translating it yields CASSDRGNYGYTF.

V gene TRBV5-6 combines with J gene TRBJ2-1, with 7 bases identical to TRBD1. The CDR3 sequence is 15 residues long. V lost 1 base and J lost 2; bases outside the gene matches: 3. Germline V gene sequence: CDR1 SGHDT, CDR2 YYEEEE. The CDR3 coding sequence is TGTGCCAGCAGCTTGTCGGACAGGCCCTACAATGAGCAGTTCTTC. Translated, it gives CASSLSDRPYNEQFF.

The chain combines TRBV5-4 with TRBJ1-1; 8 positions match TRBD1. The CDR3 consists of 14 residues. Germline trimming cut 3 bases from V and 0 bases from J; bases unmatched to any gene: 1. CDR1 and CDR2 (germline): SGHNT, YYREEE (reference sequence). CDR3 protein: CASSSDRVNTEAFF. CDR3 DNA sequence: TGTGCCAGCAGCTCGGACAGGGTGAACACTGAAGCTTTCTTT. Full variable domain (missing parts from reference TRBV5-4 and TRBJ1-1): ETGVTQSPTHLIKTRGQQVTLRCSSQSGHNTVSWYQQALGQGPQFIFQYYREEENGRGNFPPRFSGLQFPNYSSELNVNALELDDSALYLCASSSDRVNTEAFFGQGTRLTVV.

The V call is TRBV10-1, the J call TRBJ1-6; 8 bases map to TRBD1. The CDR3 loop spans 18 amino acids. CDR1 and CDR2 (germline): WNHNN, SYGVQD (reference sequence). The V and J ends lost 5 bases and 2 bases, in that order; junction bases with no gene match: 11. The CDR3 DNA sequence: TGCGCCAGCAGTTTTCCGGACAGGGAAAGGACCTATAATTCACCCCTCCACTTT. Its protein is CASSFPDRERTYNSPLHF.

The CDR3 loop is CASGVTGGGSPLHF. The CDR3 DNA is TGTGCCAGCGGTGTTACAGGGGGAGGCTCACCCCTCCACTTT. V gene TRBV27 combines with J gene TRBJ1-6; 8 nucleotides match TRBD1. Unmatched junction bases numbered 10, after V lost 8 bases and J lost 10 bases. The CDR3 has 14 residues. In germline, CDR1 is MNHEY, CDR2 SMNVEV (reference sequence).

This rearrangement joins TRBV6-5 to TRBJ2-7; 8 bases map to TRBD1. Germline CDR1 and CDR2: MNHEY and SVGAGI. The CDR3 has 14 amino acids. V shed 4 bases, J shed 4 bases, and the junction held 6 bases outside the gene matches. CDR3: CASSLLDRVYEQYF. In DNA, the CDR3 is TGTGCCAGCAGTTTACTGGACAGGGTTTACGAGCAGTACTTC.

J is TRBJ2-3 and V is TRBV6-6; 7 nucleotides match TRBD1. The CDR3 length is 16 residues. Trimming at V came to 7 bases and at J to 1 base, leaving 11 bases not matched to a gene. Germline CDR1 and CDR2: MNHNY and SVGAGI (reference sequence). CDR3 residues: CASILNYRGGTDTQYF. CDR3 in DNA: TGTGCCAGCATCCTGAACTACAGGGGAGGCACAGATACGCAGTATTTT.

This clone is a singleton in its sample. The CDR3 loop is CATNFELLSTDTQYF. In DNA form, the CDR3 reads TGTGCCACGAACTTTGAGCTCCTTTCCACAGATACGCAGTATTTT. The chain joins TRBV15 to TRBJ2-3, with D hard to call. Trimming removed 9 bases from V and 2 bases from J, with 18 bases in between. Germline values: CDR1 LNHNV, CDR2 YYDKDF (reference sequence). The CDR3 sequence is 15 residues long.

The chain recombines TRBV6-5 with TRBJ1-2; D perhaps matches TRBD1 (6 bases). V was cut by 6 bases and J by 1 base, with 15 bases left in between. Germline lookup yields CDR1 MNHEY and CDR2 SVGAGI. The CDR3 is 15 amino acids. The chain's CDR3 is CASSSTGTNNYGYTF. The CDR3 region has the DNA TGTGCCAGCAGCTCCACCGGGACAAATAACTATGGCTACACCTTC.

CDR3 region: CASSYVGRGIYEQYF. In DNA, the CDR3 is TGTGCCAGCAGTTACGTCGGCAGGGGGATCTACGAGCAGTACTTC. V is TRBV6-2 or TRBV6-3 and J is TRBJ2-7, with 7 bases that match TRBD1. CDR1 MNHEY and CDR2 SVGEGT come from the germline V gene. CDR3 size: 15 residues. V was clipped by 2 bases and J by 3 bases; unmatched bases: 7.

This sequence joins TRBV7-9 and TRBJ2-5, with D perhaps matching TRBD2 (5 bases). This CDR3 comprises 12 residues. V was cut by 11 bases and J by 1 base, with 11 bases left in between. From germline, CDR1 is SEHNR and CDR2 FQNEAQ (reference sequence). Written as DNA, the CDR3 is TGTGCCCCCAGGCGGGCCCAAGAGACCCAGTACTTC. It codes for CAPRRAQETQYF.

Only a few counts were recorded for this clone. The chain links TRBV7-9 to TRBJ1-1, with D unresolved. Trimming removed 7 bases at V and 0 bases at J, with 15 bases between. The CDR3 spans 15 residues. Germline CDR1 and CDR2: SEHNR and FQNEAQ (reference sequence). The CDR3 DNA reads TGTGCCAGCAACTTGTACGGGTCTATGAACACTGAAGCTTTCTTT. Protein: CASNLYGSMNTEAFF.

The CDR3 DNA follows: TGCGCCAGCAGCCCCACGGGTGACTATGGCTACACCTTC. Protein product: CASSPTGDYGYTF. This chain joins TRBV5-1 and TRBJ1-2; D ambiguous. Germline-derived CDR1 and CDR2 are SGHRS and YFSETQ. V dropped 4 bases and J dropped 3 bases, with 10 bases sitting between them. The CDR3 is 13 residues long.

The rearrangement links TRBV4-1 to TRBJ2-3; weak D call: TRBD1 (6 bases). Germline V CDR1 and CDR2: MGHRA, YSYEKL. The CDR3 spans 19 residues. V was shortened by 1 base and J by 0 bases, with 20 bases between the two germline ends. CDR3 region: CASSQARVRQASSTDTQYF. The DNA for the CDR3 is TGCGCCAGCAGCCAAGCCCGGGTTAGACAGGCTAGTAGCACAGATACGCAGTATTTT.

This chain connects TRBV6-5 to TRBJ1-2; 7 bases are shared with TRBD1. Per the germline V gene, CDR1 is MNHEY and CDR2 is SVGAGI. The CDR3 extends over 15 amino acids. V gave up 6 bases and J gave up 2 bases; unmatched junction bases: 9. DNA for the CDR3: TGTGCCAGCAGACGAGTGGGACAGACGAACTATGGCTACACCTTC. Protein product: CASRRVGQTNYGYTF.